Presented here are 12 T cell receptor beta chains from one specimen sequenced in a study of T cell changes during pregnancy in multiple sclerosis. Sequencing used immunoSEQ multiplex PCR; TCRdb keeps in-frame clones, though not all of them. Here the sample spans 68,000 or so clones, under 95% being singletons. The material was peripheral blood, obtained in the second trimester of pregnancy. All receptors derive from a female donor with multiple sclerosis, enrolled in a pregnancy study.

V usage is TRBV7-3 and J usage is TRBJ2-7, with TRBD2 identical over 12 bases. The CDR3 covers 16 residues. CDR1 is SGHTA and CDR2 is FQGTGA in the germline V gene. V shed 1 base and J 3 bases; nucleotides not matched to a gene: 4. CDR3 nucleotide sequence: TGTGCCAGCAGCTTAATCAGGACTAGCGGGGTCTACGAGCAGTACTTC. Amino acids: CASSLIRTSGVYEQYF.

The V call is TRBV4-1, the J call TRBJ1-1, with TRBD1 matching 12 bases. J was trimmed by 3 bases and V by 3 bases; bases with no gene match: 8. Germline V gives CDR1 MGHRA, CDR2 YSYEKL. This CDR3 spans 17 amino acids. The CDR3 sequence is CASSQTGTGGIYTEAFF. The CDR3 DNA follows: TGCGCCAGCAGCCAGACCGGGACAGGGGGCATATACACTGAAGCTTTCTTT.

This rearrangement joins TRBV5-8 to TRBJ1-1; D is ambiguous. The CDR3 loop spans 15 amino acids. The V end lost 6 bases, the J end lost 1 base, and 16 bases lay between the germline ends. Germline CDR1 reads SGHTS; CDR2 reads YDEGEE. The CDR3 reads CASTIYGVPNTEAFF. CDR3 bases: TGTGCCAGCACCATTTACGGGGTACCGAACACTGAAGCTTTCTTT.

The rearrangement uses TRBV14 and TRBJ1-4; D unclear. The CDR3 is made up of 15 amino acids. V gave up 3 bases and J gave up 5 bases, with 13 bases separating them. CDR1 SGHDN and CDR2 FVKESK come from the germline V gene. The CDR3 region has the DNA TGTGCCAGCAGCCAGCCGGGAGGGTGGAATGAAAAACTGTTTTTT. Its protein is CASSQPGGWNEKLFF.

The chain uses TRBV6-5 and TRBJ2-5; tentative D call: TRBD1 (6 bases). V dropped 2 bases and J dropped 7 bases, with 17 bases sitting between them. The CDR3 loop spans 15 amino acids. Germline V gives CDR1 MNHEY, CDR2 SVGAGI. This chain's CDR3 is CASSYGRGQRGTQYF. CDR3 nucleotides: TGTGCCAGCAGTTACGGCAGGGGACAAAGGGGGACCCAGTACTTC.

This clone was found a few times. This chain links TRBV6-1 with TRBJ2-7; 15 bases agree with TRBD2. The germline V gene has CDR1 MNHNS and CDR2 SASEGT. Losses at the gene ends were 2 bases for V and 9 bases for J; bases not matched to a gene: 8. CDR3 length equals 16 residues. The CDR3 protein is CASSEWGTSGGLVQYF. CDR3 coding DNA: TGTGCCAGCAGTGAATGGGGGACTAGCGGGGGGTTGGTGCAGTACTTC.

The chain carries TRBV5-1 and TRBJ1-1, with D hard to call. This CDR3 spans 14 amino acids. CDR1 is SGHRS and CDR2 is YFSETQ in the germline V gene. The V end lost 6 bases, the J end lost 5 bases, and 17 bases lay between the germline ends. This CDR3 reads CASIREEADTEAFF. The CDR3 DNA sequence: TGCGCCAGCATACGAGAAGAGGCTGATACTGAAGCTTTCTTT.

The rearrangement links TRBV4-2 to TRBJ2-2; 7 bases are shared with TRBD2. The junction had 3 bases not matched to a gene; V was cut back by 1 base and J by 4 bases. The CDR3 is made up of 15 amino acids. Germline CDR1 reads LGHNA; CDR2 reads YNFKEQ. The CDR3 loop is CASSQGDYFTGELFF. In nucleotides, the CDR3 is TGTGCCAGCAGCCAAGGGGACTACTTCACCGGGGAGCTGTTTTTT.

This rearrangement joins TRBV6-5 to TRBJ2-2, with D unresolved. Looked up from germline, CDR1 is MNHEY and CDR2 is SVGAGI. This CDR3 contains 15 residues. V lost 7 bases and J 7 bases, leaving 19 bases between the germline ends. The CDR3 loop reads CASKPMGGWSGELFF. CDR3 nucleotides: TGTGCCAGCAAACCTATGGGTGGGTGGAGCGGGGAGCTGTTTTTT.

This chain uses TRBV4-2 with TRBJ1-2; D might be TRBD1 (6 bases). V was shortened by 0 bases and J by 6 bases, with 17 bases between the two germline ends. CDR3 length: 16 residues. Germline CDR1 is LGHNA and CDR2 is YNFKEQ. In DNA, the CDR3 is TGTGCCAGCAGCCAAGATCGAGCGGGGGCGGGGGATGGCTACACCTTC. Residues: CASSQDRAGAGDGYTF.

Notes on this clone: One end of the junction varies from germline; a read error may be responsible. The CDR3 region is CASSPEQADTQYF. For the CDR3, the DNA is TGTGCTAGCAGCCCGGAACAGGCAGATACGCAGTATTTT. The chain is built from TRBV7-7 and TRBJ2-3, with D maybe TRBD1 (5 bases). Germline CDR1 is SSHAT and CDR2 is FNYEAQ (reference sequence). This CDR3 contains 13 residues.

The rearrangement joins TRBV19 to TRBJ1-1; 8 nucleotides agree with TRBD1. Unmatched junction bases numbered 3, after V lost 0 bases and J lost 0 bases. This CDR3 contains 16 residues. In germline, CDR1 is LNHDA, CDR2 SQIVND (reference sequence). The CDR3 DNA is TGTGCCAGTAGTATAGATGGGGACAGGATGAACACTGAAGCTTTCTTT. Encoded protein: CASSIDGDRMNTEAFF.